These 7 T cell receptor beta chains were sequenced from one sample in a study of CXCR3-negative and CXCR3-positive naive CD8 T cells. 5' RACE with UMI labels generated the TRB cDNA libraries. TCRdb reprocessed the 5' RACE reads, keeping one entry per CDR3 protein, no DNA. The listing contains some 150,000 distinct CDR3 sequences. General study points: For CXCR3-positive naive cells, TRB CDR3s were more hydrophobic than those of CXCR3-negative naive cells.

No antigen is known for these receptors. The specimen sequenced was naive CXCR3+ CD8+ T cells from blood. Subset of the sample: CD45RO-CCR7+CD27+CD95- naive CD8+ T cells expressing CXCR3 (TNR3+). The source is a human donor in good health. Some clones in this sample may be carry-over from other donors' samples.

The chain employs TRBV15 and TRBJ1-1; the D call from TCRdb, TRBD1, cannot be confirmed without DNA. The CDR3 extends over 16 amino acids. Germline CDR1 reads LNHNV; CDR2 reads YYDKDF (reference sequence). This CDR3 reads CATSRDREGALTEAFF. The whole variable domain, filled in from reference TRBV15 and TRBJ1-1, reads DAMVIQNPRYQVTQFGKPVTLSCSQTLNHNVMYWYQQKSSQAPKLLFHYYDKDFNNEADTPDNFQSRRPNTSFCFLDIRSPGLGDTAMYLCATSRDREGALTEAFFGQGTRLTVV.

This chain connects TRBV6-5 to TRBJ1-1; TCRdb proposes TRBD1, but this gene call is untestable without DNA. Germline V gene lookup returns CDR1 MNHEY and CDR2 SVGAGI. CDR3 length equals 16 residues. CDR3 amino acids: CASRPGGGEWNTEAFF.

J is TRBJ1-1 and V is TRBV19; the TCRdb call, TRBD1, lacks DNA for checking. Germline V lookup: CDR1 LNHDA, CDR2 SQIVND (reference sequence). The CDR3 runs to 17 residues. CDR3: CASSIFFLRGLNTEAFF.

V and J are TRBV4-3 and TRBJ2-5; the TCRdb call, TRBD2, lacks DNA for checking. There are 16 residues in the CDR3. CDR1 is LGHNA and CDR2 is YSLEER in the germline V gene. CDR3 protein: CASSQGTSGGGETQYF.

The chain combines TRBV28 with TRBJ1-2; the D call from TCRdb, TRBD1, cannot be confirmed without DNA. Germline V gene data show CDR1 as MDHEN and CDR2 as SYDVKM. The CDR3 runs 14 residues. The CDR3 sequence is CASSFRGANYGYTF.

This chain uses TRBV6-4 with TRBJ1-1; TCRdb designates TRBD1, a call that cannot be tested without DNA. Germline values: CDR1 MRHNA, CDR2 SNTAGT. The CDR3 has 16 amino acids. CDR3: CASSVGGGQGSTEAFF.

The rearrangement uses TRBV5-6 and TRBJ2-1; TCRdb indicates TRBD2, and absent DNA this call remains unverified. The length of the CDR3 is 18 residues. The germline gives CDR1 SGHDT, CDR2 YYEEEE. CDR3 residues: CASSLLFRTSGRLHEQFF.